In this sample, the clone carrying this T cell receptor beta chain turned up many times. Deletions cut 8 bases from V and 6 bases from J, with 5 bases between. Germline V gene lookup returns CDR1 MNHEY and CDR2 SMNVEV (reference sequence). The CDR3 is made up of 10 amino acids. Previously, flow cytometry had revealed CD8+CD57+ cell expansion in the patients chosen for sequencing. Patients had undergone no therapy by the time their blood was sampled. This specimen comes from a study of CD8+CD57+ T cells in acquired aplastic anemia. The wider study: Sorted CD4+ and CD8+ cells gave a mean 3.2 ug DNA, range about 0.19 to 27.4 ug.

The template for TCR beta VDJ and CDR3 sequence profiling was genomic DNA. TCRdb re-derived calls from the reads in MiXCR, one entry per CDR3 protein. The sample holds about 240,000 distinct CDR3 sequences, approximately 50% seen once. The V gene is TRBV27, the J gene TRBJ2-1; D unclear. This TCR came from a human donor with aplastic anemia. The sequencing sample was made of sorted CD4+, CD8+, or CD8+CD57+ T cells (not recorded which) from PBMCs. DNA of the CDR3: TGTGCCAGCGGGATCAATGAGCAGTTCTTC. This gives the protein CASGINEQFF.